Detailed here is one T cell receptor beta chain. Its cognate antigen is unknown. The data originate from a study of T cells in localized non-small cell lung cancer. Clones were read by immunoSEQ multiplex PCR, and TCRdb kept only the in-frame ones, dropping some. The data show about 82,000 clones, roughly 75% seen once. Whole-study results and caveats: Uninvolved adjacent lung, not tumor, had the highest T cell clonality. Adjacent lung tissue had a median roughly 52 of the top 100 clones found in the tumor. Heterogeneity is still possible, as just one tumor region was sequenced.

Specimen: PBMCs, collected before any cancer treatment. The clonotype comes from a man aged 40 to 69 with stage II squamous cell lung carcinoma.

CDR3 sequence reads: CASSIGGNNSPLHF. CDR3 sequence (DNA): TGTGCCAGTAGTATAGGTGGCAACAATTCACCCCTCCACTTT. The chain employs TRBV19 and TRBJ1-6; D not certain. The CDR3 is 14 residues long. CDR1 is LNHDA, CDR2 SQIVND, per germline (reference sequence). The ends were cut back, 1 base at V and 7 bases at J, with 8 bases in the middle.